These 23 T cell receptor beta chains originate from one sample sequenced in a study of CD8 T cells in Susac syndrome (dated by TCRdb to between 2018 and 2021). Libraries came from the immunoSEQ multiplex PCR assay. RNA was extracted with the RNeasy kit and about 0.45 to 1 ug was reverse transcribed using random hexamers. TCRdb itself trimmed the public reads at Q25 with fastp, ran MiXCR and retained productive beta chains. Identical CDR3 protein sequences are pooled into one entry, listed with their most common genes and DNA. The sample records approximately 190,000 distinct CDR3 sequences, roughly 96% of which are singletons. The ten largest clones add up to under 0.095% of the sample. Sequenced sample: CD4+ T cells from PBMCs. Source of these receptors: a human donor with multiple sclerosis.

The V and J genes are TRBV4-1 and TRBJ2-3, with D hard to call. Trimming shortened V by 4 bases and J by 8 bases, and 7 bases separated the two germline ends. The CDR3 consists of 11 residues. CDR1 is MGHRA, CDR2 YSYEKL, per germline. The CDR3 is CASSLPGTQYF. In nucleotides, the CDR3 is TGCGCCAGCAGCCTCCCCGGTACGCAGTATTTT.

The gene calls are TRBV24-1 and TRBJ2-1; D is perhaps TRBD1 (6 bases). The CDR3 totals 14 residues. V was shortened by 5 bases and J by 9 bases, with 16 bases between the two germline ends. The germline V gene encodes CDR1 KGHDR and CDR2 SFDVKD. The chain's CDR3 is CATSAPGQWIEQFF. CDR3 DNA: TGTGCCACCAGTGCCCCCGGACAGTGGATTGAGCAGTTCTTC.

This clonotype was counted a single time. The rearrangement uses TRBV20-1 and TRBJ2-1; 9 nucleotides agree with TRBD2. The junction had 4 bases not matched to a gene; V was cut back by 0 bases and J by 7 bases. Germline CDR1 reads DFQATT; CDR2 reads SNEGSKA (reference sequence). CDR3 length: 14 residues. The CDR3 nucleotides are TGCAGTGCTAGAGATAGCGGGGGTATTAATGAGCAGTTCTTC. This encodes CSARDSGGINEQFF.

The rearrangement joins TRBV11-2 to TRBJ2-1, with 11 bases aligning to TRBD2. Looked up from germline, CDR1 is SGHAT and CDR2 is FQNNGV. Germline trimming cut 1 base from V and 6 bases from J; bases unmatched to any gene: 8. This CDR3 spans 17 amino acids. The CDR3 protein is CASSLAALAGGTNEQFF. In nucleotides, the CDR3 is TGTGCCAGCAGCTTAGCAGCCCTAGCGGGAGGTACCAATGAGCAGTTCTTC.

The chain employs TRBV14 and TRBJ2-7; the D is unclear. Trimming left V 7 bases short and J 2 bases short, with 9 bases between. CDR3 length: 12 amino acids. Germline CDR1 reads SGHDN; CDR2 reads FVKESK. CDR3 region: CASKGLTYEQYF. For the CDR3, the DNA is TGTGCCAGCAAGGGTCTCACCTACGAGCAGTACTTC.

This rearrangement joins TRBV14 to TRBJ2-1; D perhaps matches TRBD2 (6 bases). Looked up from germline, CDR1 is SGHDN and CDR2 is FVKESK. This CDR3 spans 15 amino acids. V gave up 3 bases and J gave up 8 bases, with 17 bases separating them. This CDR3 reads CASSHLTRFSHEQFF. The DNA of the CDR3 is TGTGCCAGCAGCCACCTGACTAGGTTTTCCCATGAGCAGTTCTTC.

The chain joins TRBV24-1 to TRBJ2-2; 8 bases map to TRBD1. With 0 bases clipped from V and 6 bases from J, the junction kept 5 bases outside the gene matches. Germline V gene sequence: CDR1 KGHDR, CDR2 SFDVKD. This CDR3 contains 16 residues. The DNA of the CDR3 is TGTGCCACCAGTGATTTGAACGGACAGGGAGCCGGGGAGCTGTTTTTT. It codes for CATSDLNGQGAGELFF.

In its sample, this clonotype was seen a few times. One end of the junction fails to match germline, which may point to a read error. The chain combines TRBV5-1 with TRBJ2-1, with TRBD1 matching 9 bases. There are 13 residues in the CDR3. The germline gives CDR1 SGHRS, CDR2 YFSETQ. The CDR3 here is CASSLGQGDEQFF. The CDR3 region has the DNA TGTGCCAGCAGCTTGGGACAGGGAGATGAGCAGTTCTTC.

This clonotype appeared a single time. The chain is built from TRBV3-1 and TRBJ1-2; D uncertain. CDR1 and CDR2 from the germline V gene are LGHDT and YNNKEL (reference sequence). V was pared by 0 bases and J by 4 bases, with 9 bases between. CDR3 length: 14 residues. The CDR3: CASSQDWQSYGYTF. The CDR3 nucleotides are TGTGCCAGCAGCCAAGATTGGCAGTCCTATGGCTACACCTTC.

V usage is TRBV29-1 and J usage is TRBJ2-1; D uncertain. The ends were cut back, 4 bases at V and 0 bases at J, with 7 bases in the middle. The CDR3 runs to 13 residues. CDR1 SQVTM and CDR2 ANQGSEA come from the germline V gene. CDR3 DNA sequence: TGCAGCGTTGCAGTTAGCTCCTACAATGAGCAGTTCTTC. It specifies CSVAVSSYNEQFF.

V gene TRBV20-1 combines with J gene TRBJ1-1; D is perhaps TRBD1 (6 bases). V lost 6 bases to trimming and J lost 1 base, with 15 bases between them. CDR3 length: 14 residues. Germline assignment: CDR1 DFQATT and CDR2 SNEGSKA (reference sequence). CDR3 in amino acids: CSATQGGPNTEAFF. CDR3 in DNA: TGCAGTGCCACCCAAGGGGGTCCGAACACTGAAGCTTTCTTT.

The gene calls are TRBV30 and TRBJ1-5, with D unclear. The CDR3 extends over 15 amino acids. The germline CDR1 and CDR2 sequences are GTSNPN and SVGIG (reference sequence). The V and J ends lost 3 bases and 1 base respectively, with 13 bases between them. CDR3 amino acids: CAWSVDGGSNQPQHF. CDR3 sequence (DNA): TGTGCCTGGAGCGTGGACGGCGGGAGCAATCAGCCCCAGCATTTT.

The chain carries TRBV30 and TRBJ1-6; no reliable D call. Between the trimmed V and J ends, which lost 2 bases and 10 bases, there was a span of 12 bases. The germline CDR1 and CDR2 sequences are GTSNPN and SVGIG (reference sequence). This CDR3 region has 13 residues. The CDR3 is CAWSRAGRSPLHF. In DNA form, the CDR3 reads TGTGCCTGGAGTAGGGCAGGTCGGTCACCCCTCCACTTT. Filled out from reference TRBV30 and TRBJ1-6, the complete variable domain reads SQTIHQWPATLVQPVGSPLSLECTVEGTSNPNLYWYRQAAGRGLQLLFYSVGIGQISSEVPQNLSASRPQDRQFILSSKKLLLSDSGFYLCAWSRAGRSPLHFGNGTRLTVT.

The rearrangement links TRBV20-1 to TRBJ2-3, with 8 bases fitting TRBD1. The CDR3 has 14 amino acids. The germline CDR1 and CDR2 sequences are DFQATT and SNEGSKA (reference sequence). V shed 3 bases and J 2 bases; nucleotides not matched to a gene: 4. CDR3 nucleotide sequence: TGCAGTGCTAGCCCAGGGGGCCTCACAGATACGCAGTATTTT. Its translation: CSASPGGLTDTQYF.

The J gene is TRBJ2-1, the V gene TRBV20-1; 9 positions agree with TRBD2. Per the germline V gene, CDR1 is DFQATT and CDR2 is SNEGSKA (reference sequence). CDR3 length: 16 amino acids. J lost 0 bases, V lost 6 bases, and 9 bases had no gene match. The CDR3 here is CSAVILAGRSYNEQFF. As DNA, the CDR3 is TGCAGTGCCGTAATACTAGCGGGCCGCTCCTACAATGAGCAGTTCTTC.

The chain recombines TRBV10-3 with TRBJ2-7; a weak D match, TRBD1 (6 bases). With 6 bases removed from V and 5 bases from J, the gap between germline ends came to 11 bases. This CDR3 contains 12 residues. Per germline, CDR1 ENHRY and CDR2 SYGVKD. CDR3 bases: TGTGCCATCAGCATACAGGGAGACGAGCAGTACTTC. It yields the protein CAISIQGDEQYF.

The chain has TRBV12-3 or TRBV12-4 and TRBJ2-7, with D unclear. This CDR3 is 13 amino acids long. Trimming cost V 6 bases and J 4 bases, with 13 bases left between them. The CDR3 region is CASRLSGGYEQYF. The DNA of the CDR3 is TGTGCCAGCAGGCTCTCGGGCGGATACGAGCAGTACTTC.

The V call is TRBV29-1, the J call TRBJ2-7, with D possibly TRBD2 on 6 matching bases. The germline V gene encodes CDR1 SQVTM and CDR2 ANQGSEA. The V and J ends lost 6 bases and 4 bases respectively, with 19 bases between them. This CDR3 spans 14 amino acids. Here the CDR3 reads CSVPGGLAGYEQYF. The CDR3 DNA is TGCAGCGTACCAGGAGGGCTAGCAGGGTACGAGCAGTACTTC.

This rearrangement joins TRBV9 to TRBJ2-1, with 11 positions matching TRBD2. V lost 2 bases and J lost 3; bases outside the gene matches: 10. CDR3 size: 18 residues. Germline loops: CDR1 SGDLS, CDR2 YYNGEE. The CDR3 is CASSVSGTSGEFYNEQFF. Here the CDR3 DNA reads TGTGCCAGCAGCGTCTCCGGGACTAGCGGAGAATTCTACAATGAGCAGTTCTTC.

The V and J genes are TRBV10-2 and TRBJ1-1; D is ambiguous. The CDR3 has 14 residues. Germline lookup yields CDR1 WSHSY and CDR2 SAAADI. V dropped 3 bases and J dropped 4 bases, with 12 bases sitting between them. CDR3 region: CASSEVQLRTEAFF. The DNA of the CDR3 is TGCGCCAGCAGTGAAGTTCAGTTGCGCACTGAAGCTTTCTTT.

The rearrangement uses TRBV6-5 and TRBJ2-7; 9 bases are a match to TRBD2. The CDR3 is 16 amino acids. V dropped 2 bases and J dropped 2; count of bases not matched to a gene: 7. Looked up from germline, CDR1 is MNHEY and CDR2 is SVGAGI. The CDR3 spells CASSYARAGGTYEQYF. CDR3 DNA sequence: TGTGCCAGCAGTTACGCGAGAGCGGGGGGAACCTACGAGCAGTACTTC.

This clonotype showed up just once. V usage is TRBV18 and J usage is TRBJ1-1, with a tentative D call TRBD1 (5 bases). The V gene lost 4 bases and the J gene lost 7 bases, with 19 bases spanning the gap. Germline loops: CDR1 KGHSH, CDR2 LQKENI. CDR3 length equals 15 residues. Here the CDR3 reads CASSRLTGTEFEAFF. The CDR3 nucleotides read TGTGCCAGCTCACGACTAACAGGAACAGAATTTGAAGCTTTCTTT.

The V call is TRBV9, the J call TRBJ2-1; no clear D gene. With 2 bases removed from V and 11 bases from J, the gap between germline ends came to 14 bases. The CDR3 contains 13 residues. Germline CDR1 is SGDLS and CDR2 is YYNGEE. CDR3 sequence (DNA): TGTGCCAGCAGCGTGTCTGATGTGCATAAGCAGTTCTTC. Its protein product is CASSVSDVHKQFF.